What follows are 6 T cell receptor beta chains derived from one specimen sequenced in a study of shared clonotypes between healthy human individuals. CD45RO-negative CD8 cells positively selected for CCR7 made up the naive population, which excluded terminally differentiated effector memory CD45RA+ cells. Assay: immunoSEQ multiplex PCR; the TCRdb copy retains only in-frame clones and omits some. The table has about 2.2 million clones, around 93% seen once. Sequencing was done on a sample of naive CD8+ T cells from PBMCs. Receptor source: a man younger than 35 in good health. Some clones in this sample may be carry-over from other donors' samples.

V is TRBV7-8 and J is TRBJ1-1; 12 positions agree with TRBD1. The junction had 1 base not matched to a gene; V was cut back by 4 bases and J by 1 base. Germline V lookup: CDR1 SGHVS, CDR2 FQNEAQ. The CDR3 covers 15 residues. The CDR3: CASSWDRGRNTEAFF. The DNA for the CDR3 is TGTGCCAGCAGCTGGGACAGGGGGCGGAACACTGAAGCTTTCTTT.

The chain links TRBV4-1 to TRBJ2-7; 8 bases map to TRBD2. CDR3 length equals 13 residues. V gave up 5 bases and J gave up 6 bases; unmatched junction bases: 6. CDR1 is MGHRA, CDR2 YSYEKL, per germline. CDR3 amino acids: CASSSRTSSEQYF. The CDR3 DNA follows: TGCGCCAGCAGCTCACGGACTAGCAGCGAGCAGTACTTC.

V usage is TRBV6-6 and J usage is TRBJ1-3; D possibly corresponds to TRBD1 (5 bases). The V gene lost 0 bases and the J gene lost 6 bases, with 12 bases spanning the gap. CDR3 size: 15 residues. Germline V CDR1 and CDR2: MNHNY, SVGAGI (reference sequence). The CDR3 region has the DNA TGTGCCAGCAGTTACTCGATGTCAGGACAAAACACCATATATTTT. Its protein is CASSYSMSGQNTIYF.

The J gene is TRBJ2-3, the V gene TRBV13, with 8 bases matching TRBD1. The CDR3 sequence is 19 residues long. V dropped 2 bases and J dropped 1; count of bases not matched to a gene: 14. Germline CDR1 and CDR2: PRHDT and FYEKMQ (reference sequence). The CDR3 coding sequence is TGTGCCAGCAGCTTATTAGCAGGAAGGGACAGGCGACGCACAGATACGCAGTATTTT. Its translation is CASSLLAGRDRRRTDTQYF.

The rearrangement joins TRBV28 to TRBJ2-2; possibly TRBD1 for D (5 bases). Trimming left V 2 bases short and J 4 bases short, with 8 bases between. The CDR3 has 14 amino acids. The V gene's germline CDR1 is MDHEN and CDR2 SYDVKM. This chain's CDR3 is CASSLAGSTGELFF. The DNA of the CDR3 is TGTGCCAGCAGTTTAGCAGGGTCCACCGGGGAGCTGTTTTTT.

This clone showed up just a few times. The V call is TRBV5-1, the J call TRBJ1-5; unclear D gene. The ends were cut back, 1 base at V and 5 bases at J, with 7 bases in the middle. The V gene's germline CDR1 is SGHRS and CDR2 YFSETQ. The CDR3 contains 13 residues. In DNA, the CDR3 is TGCGCCAGCAGCTTGTATTGGGATCAGCCCCAGCATTTT. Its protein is CASSLYWDQPQHF.